The next 24 T cell receptor beta chains were all read from a single sample in a study of blood T cell repertoires in COVID-19. Assay: immunoSEQ multiplex PCR; the TCRdb copy retains only in-frame clones and omits some. In the table there are almost 200,000 clones, around 79% of which are singletons. The material sequenced was peripheral blood. Source of these receptors: a woman in her 40s with COVID-19, enrolled during active disease.

V and J are TRBV11-2 and TRBJ2-7; 7 positions match TRBD2. The CDR3 is 14 amino acids. Germline trimming cut 3 bases from V and 3 bases from J; bases unmatched to any gene: 5. CDR1 and CDR2 (germline): SGHAT, FQNNGV. CDR3 region: CASSFRDYDYEQYF. For the CDR3, the DNA is TGTGCCAGCAGCTTCCGGGACTACGACTACGAGCAGTACTTC. Full variable domain (outside the CDR3, taken from reference TRBV11-2 and TRBJ2-7): EAGVAQSPRYKIIEKRQSVAFWCNPISGHATLYWYQQILGQGPKLLIQFQNNGVVDDSQLPKDRFSAERLKGVDSTLKIQPAKLEDSAVYLCASSFRDYDYEQYFGPGTRLTVT.

The chain has TRBV7-9 and TRBJ1-4, with TRBD1 matching 7 bases. The germline gives CDR1 SEHNR, CDR2 FQNEAQ (reference sequence). CDR3 size: 15 residues. Losses at the gene ends were 4 bases for V and 0 bases for J; bases not matched to a gene: 2. The CDR3 bases are TGTGCCAGCAGCTCGACAGGGACAACTAATGAAAAACTGTTTTTT. It yields the protein CASSSTGTTNEKLFF.

This chain uses TRBV2 with TRBJ2-1; 7 bases are shared with TRBD2. Germline CDR1 reads SNHLY; CDR2 reads FYNNEI. V lost 11 bases and J lost 4; bases outside the gene matches: 8. CDR3 length: 13 amino acids. The CDR3, as DNA: TGTGCCGGAAGCGGGGAAGCTTACAATGAGCAGTTCTTC. Translation: CAGSGEAYNEQFF. Variable domain in full (rest from reference TRBV2 and TRBJ2-1): EPEVTQTPSHQVTQMGQEVILRCVPISNHLYFYWYRQILGQKVEFLVSFYNNEISEKSEIFDDQFSVERPDGSNFTLKIRSTKLEDSAMYFCAGSGEAYNEQFFGPGTRLTVL.

This clone was seen only once. This sequence joins TRBV11-2 and TRBJ2-1; TRBD1 agrees at 12 bases. V gave up 0 bases and J gave up 4 bases; unmatched junction bases: 10. This CDR3 region has 19 residues. Per germline, CDR1 SGHAT and CDR2 FQNNGV. Here the CDR3 DNA reads TGTGCCAGCAGCTTAGAGGGGACAGGGGGCCCCTATCCTTACAATGAGCAGTTCTTC. Its translation: CASSLEGTGGPYPYNEQFF.

The chain combines TRBV13 with TRBJ2-3; weak D call: TRBD2 (6 bases). The CDR3 contains 13 residues. Per the germline V gene, CDR1 is PRHDT and CDR2 is FYEKMQ (reference sequence). V lost 5 bases and J lost 6, with 12 bases in between. CDR3 DNA: TGTGCCAGCAGCCCCGGAGGGGACGATACGCAGTATTTT. Residues: CASSPGGDDTQYF.

This clone was seen a handful of times. The chain carries TRBV7-8 and TRBJ2-1; a possible D gene is TRBD2 (7 bases). The V gene's germline CDR1 is SGHVS and CDR2 FQNEAQ. This CDR3 comprises 15 residues. Trimming removed 5 bases at V and 7 bases at J, with 18 bases between. CDR3 residues: CASSLEQGRGNEQFF. The CDR3 bases are TGTGCCAGCAGCCTAGAGCAGGGGAGGGGGAATGAGCAGTTCTTC.

The V gene is TRBV10-3, the J gene TRBJ1-3; D not certain. This CDR3 comprises 11 residues. Trimming removed 8 bases from V and 3 bases from J, with 5 bases in between. Per germline, CDR1 ENHRY and CDR2 SYGVKD. The CDR3 is CAIGVGNTIYF. Written as DNA, the CDR3 is TGTGCCATCGGAGTTGGAAACACCATATATTTT.

The chain combines TRBV19 with TRBJ2-1; TRBD2 agrees at 10 bases. Germline trimming cut 3 bases from V and 1 base from J; bases unmatched to any gene: 6. The CDR3 has 17 amino acids. In germline, CDR1 is LNHDA, CDR2 SQIVND (reference sequence). The CDR3 bases are TGTGCCAGTAGTATTGTGGGACTAGCGTCTTCCTACAATGAGCAGTTCTTC. It encodes CASSIVGLASSYNEQFF.

The rearrangement uses TRBV18 and TRBJ2-5; possibly TRBD1 for D (6 bases). With 4 bases removed from V and 2 bases from J, the gap between germline ends came to 11 bases. The V gene's germline CDR1 is KGHSH and CDR2 LQKENI. This CDR3 is 14 amino acids long. The CDR3 DNA follows: TGTGCCAGCTCACTTAGGACAGCTCAAGAGACCCAGTACTTC. As protein: CASSLRTAQETQYF.

This clone appeared a single time. The rearrangement joins TRBV20-1 to TRBJ2-1; D uncertain. The V and J ends lost 3 bases and 10 bases respectively, with 7 bases between them. CDR1 and CDR2 from the germline V gene are DFQATT and SNEGSKA (reference sequence). CDR3 size: 10 residues. Here the CDR3 DNA reads TGCAGTGCTAGGCTAGGAGAGCAGTTCTTC. Protein product: CSARLGEQFF.

The rearrangement links TRBV5-5 to TRBJ1-1; D is perhaps TRBD1 (6 bases). The CDR3 is 13 amino acids. Germline CDR1 and CDR2: SGHKS and YYEKEE (reference sequence). With 9 bases removed from V and 4 bases from J, the gap between germline ends came to 16 bases. DNA for the CDR3: TGTGCCACCCTACAGGGTGGAGGCACTGAAGCTTTCTTT. Encoded protein: CATLQGGGTEAFF.

The chain employs TRBV9 and TRBJ1-5; possible D gene TRBD1, 6 bases. The germline CDR1 and CDR2 sequences are SGDLS and YYNGEE. V shed 0 bases and J shed 0 bases, with 7 bases lying between them. The CDR3 runs to 15 residues. CDR3 loop: CASSVGTVSNQPQHF. CDR3 nucleotide sequence: TGTGCCAGCAGCGTAGGGACAGTTAGCAATCAGCCCCAGCATTTT.

The chain couples TRBV5-1 to TRBJ2-1; TRBD2 matches at 9 bases. The CDR3 contains 17 residues. CDR1 is SGHRS, CDR2 YFSETQ, per germline. The trim removed 1 base at V and 4 bases at J, leaving 9 bases unmatched. The CDR3 here is CASSLLDLAGEYNEQFF. As DNA, the CDR3 is TGCGCCAGCAGCTTGTTGGATTTAGCGGGAGAATACAATGAGCAGTTCTTC.

This chain joins TRBV29-1 and TRBJ2-4, with 7 bases lining up with TRBD1. The CDR3 is 14 residues long. Germline values: CDR1 SQVTM, CDR2 ANQGSEA. V was clipped by 7 bases and J by 1 base; unmatched bases: 7. The CDR3 reads CSAVTGLAKNIQYF. The DNA for the CDR3 is TGCAGCGCTGTGACAGGGCTGGCCAAAAACATTCAGTACTTC.

This clone was picked up many times. This rearrangement joins TRBV25-1 to TRBJ2-1; TRBD1 agrees at 9 bases. Trimming cost V 2 bases and J 7 bases; bases outside gene matches: 6. Per germline, CDR1 MGHDK and CDR2 SYGVNS. The CDR3 length is 15 residues. CDR3 DNA sequence: TGTGCCAGCAGTGAACCGGGACAGGGACAAAATGAGCAGTTCTTC. This codes for CASSEPGQGQNEQFF.

For the CDR3, the DNA is TGTGCCAGCAGTGAACAGGTTAGTCTACTCAATGAGCAGTTCTTC. It yields the protein CASSEQVSLLNEQFF. This rearrangement joins TRBV25-1 to TRBJ2-1; no clear D. Trimming removed 2 bases at V and 6 bases at J, with 14 bases between. The CDR3 runs to 15 residues. Germline CDR1 reads MGHDK; CDR2 reads SYGVNS.

This clone was observed a single time. V gene TRBV5-6 combines with J gene TRBJ1-4, with 9 bases matching TRBD1. Germline CDR1 reads SGHDT; CDR2 reads YYEEEE. CDR3 size: 14 residues. The junction had 6 bases not matched to a gene; V was cut back by 4 bases and J by 8 bases. The CDR3 here is CASSPGQGWEKLFF. Written as DNA, the CDR3 is TGTGCCAGCAGCCCCGGACAGGGGTGGGAAAAACTGTTTTTT.

The chain uses TRBV4-3 and TRBJ2-3; 9 bases are a match to TRBD1. V gave up 0 bases and J gave up 2 bases; unmatched junction bases: 3. Per the germline V gene, CDR1 is LGHNA and CDR2 is YSLEER. This CDR3 has 16 residues. This chain's CDR3 is CASSQERTGDTDTQYF. In nucleotides, the CDR3 is TGCGCCAGCAGCCAAGAGAGGACAGGGGACACAGATACGCAGTATTTT.

The chain employs TRBV3-1 (or the pseudogene TRBV3-2) and TRBJ2-2, with 9 bases identical to TRBD2. Germline-derived CDR1 and CDR2 are LGHDT and YNNKEL (reference sequence). Trimming took 2 bases from V and 6 from J; bases not matched to a gene: 4. The CDR3 sequence is 15 residues long. The CDR3 DNA follows: TGTGCCAGCAGCCAACAGGGACTAGCCGCCGGGGAGCTGTTTTTT. Its protein product is CASSQQGLAAGELFF.

This sequence joins TRBV3-1 (or the pseudogene TRBV3-2) and TRBJ1-2; 8 bases fit TRBD1. This CDR3 contains 13 residues. The germline CDR1 and CDR2 sequences are LGHDT and YNNKEL (reference sequence). Trimming at V came to 3 bases and at J to 7 bases, leaving 4 bases not matched to a gene. This CDR3 is CASSHTGGGGYTF. CDR3 bases: TGTGCCAGCAGCCATACAGGGGGAGGTGGCTACACCTTC.

The chain couples TRBV6-1 to TRBJ1-2; weak D call: TRBD1 (6 bases). V lost 4 bases and J lost 2, with 17 bases in between. The germline V gene encodes CDR1 MNHNS and CDR2 SASEGT. This CDR3 is built from 16 residues. The CDR3 DNA reads TGTGCCAGCAGTGGCCCAGGTCCCGACAGGAACTATGGCTACACCTTC. It yields the protein CASSGPGPDRNYGYTF.

V is TRBV27 and J is TRBJ1-1, with D possibly matching TRBD1 (5 bases). Germline V CDR1 and CDR2: MNHEY, SMNVEV (reference sequence). V was cut by 0 bases and J by 4 bases, with 12 bases left in between. CDR3 length equals 15 residues. CDR3 nucleotide sequence: TGTGCCAGCAGTTTATCGATTGGGGGAGGCACTGAAGCTTTCTTT. Protein sequence: CASSLSIGGGTEAFF.

The V call is TRBV10-2, the J call TRBJ2-5, with 13 bases fitting TRBD2. Unmatched junction bases numbered 3, after V lost 8 bases and J lost 3 bases. Germline values: CDR1 WSHSY, CDR2 SAAADI. The CDR3 length is 14 residues. This CDR3 reads CASGLAGAEETQYF. CDR3 DNA: TGCGCCAGCGGACTAGCGGGGGCCGAAGAGACCCAGTACTTC.

The chain couples TRBV11-2 to TRBJ2-1, with D possibly matching TRBD2 (6 bases). CDR1 SGHAT and CDR2 FQNNGV come from the germline V gene. The CDR3 length is 15 residues. V was trimmed by 5 bases and J by 9 bases, leaving 20 bases between them. In nucleotides, the CDR3 is TGTGCCAGCAGCCTGATCCCTGACCCGGGACTTGAGCAGTTCTTC. This sequence encodes CASSLIPDPGLEQFF. The full variable domain, completed using reference TRBV11-2 and TRBJ2-1, is EAGVAQSPRYKIIEKRQSVAFWCNPISGHATLYWYQQILGQGPKLLIQFQNNGVVDDSQLPKDRFSAERLKGVDSTLKIQPAKLEDSAVYLCASSLIPDPGLEQFFGPGTRLTVL.